This TCR beta chain derives from a study of T cells after posttransplantation cyclophosphamide. CDR3 size: 17 residues. The junction had 8 bases not matched to a gene; V was cut back by 8 bases and J by 0 bases. From germline, CDR1 is SNHLY and CDR2 FYNNEI. Cyclophosphamide on days +3 and +4 followed busulfan-fludarabine conditioning and a marrow graft. As for this clone: Its specificity is unknown.

The method was immunoSEQ multiplex PCR; TCRdb's version includes in-frame clones alone and lacks a portion of them. The table has around 17,000 clones, about 91% seen once; the top ten hold about 0.54%. General study findings and limits: TRB clonality was highly associated with recipient CMV seropositivity and reactivation. Later blood repertoires were often dominated by clones from the donor CD8+ memory compartment. Blood and skin or GI T cell repertoires showed limited TRB overlap.

The sample was CD4+ T cells sorted from blood, taken after allogeneic stem cell transplant with posttransplant cyclophosphamide. The J gene is TRBJ1-4, the V gene TRBV2, with 11 bases identical to TRBD1. This TCR derives from a male patient between 60 and 69 years old who received an allogeneic stem cell transplant from a related donor and was CMV-positive. Among the T cells, some may be from the graft donor. CDR3 nucleotides: TGTGCCAGCTATCCGGGACAGGGGGATTCAACTAATGAAAAACTGTTTTTT. It specifies CASYPGQGDSTNEKLFF.